The 10 T cell receptor beta chains listed next were all sequenced from one sample in a study of graft-versus-host responses after intestinal transplantation. Their antigens remain unidentified. Generated by immunoSEQ multiplex PCR, the TCRdb table keeps only in-frame clones and is missing some. The repertoire holds about 99,000 clones, over 75% seen once, with approximately 0.97% in the top ten. The sequencing here drew on unstimulated CD4+ T cells sorted from spleen or lymph node cells, taken before intestinal transplant. The origin of the receptors is a human donor who received an intestinal transplant.

V gene TRBV7-9 combines with J gene TRBJ2-3, with no clear D. The CDR3 loop spans 13 amino acids. Germline V gene lookup returns CDR1 SEHNR and CDR2 FQNEAQ (reference sequence). V was shortened by 8 bases and J by 2 bases, with 11 bases between the two germline ends. CDR3 amino acids: CASLMSNTDTQYF. DNA for the CDR3: TGTGCCAGCCTCATGTCTAACACAGATACGCAGTATTTT.

J is TRBJ2-7 and V is TRBV5-1, with 8 bases lining up with TRBD1. The V segment lost 0 bases and the J segment 3 bases; nucleotides outside the gene matches: 20. This CDR3 comprises 20 residues. The V gene's germline CDR1 is SGHRS and CDR2 YFSETQ. The CDR3: CASSLGGTGLLSKQFYEQYF. In DNA, the CDR3 is TGCGCCAGCAGCTTGGGTGGGACAGGTCTTCTGAGTAAACAGTTCTACGAGCAGTACTTC.

The chain employs TRBV7-2 and TRBJ2-5; D remains ambiguous. The CDR3 runs 12 residues. Germline V gene data show CDR1 as SGHTA and CDR2 as FQGNSA. V lost 5 bases, J lost 5 bases, and 9 bases lay in between. The CDR3 DNA reads as TGTGCCAGCAGCCCGGGCCGTGAGACCCAGTACTTC. It translates to CASSPGRETQYF. Filled out from reference TRBV7-2 and TRBJ2-5, the complete variable domain reads GAGVSQSPSNKVTEKGKDVELRCDPISGHTALYWYRQSLGQGLEFLIYFQGNSAPDKSGLPSDRFSAERTGGSVSTLTIQRTQQEDSAVYLCASSPGRETQYFGPGTRLLVL.

The chain recombines TRBV28 with TRBJ2-2; D perhaps matches TRBD1 (6 bases). The length of the CDR3 is 14 residues. Germline V gene data show CDR1 as MDHEN and CDR2 as SYDVKM. Trimming shortened V by 5 bases and J by 5 bases, and 12 bases separated the two germline ends. CDR3 region: CASSPGQRTGELFF. The CDR3 nucleotides are TGTGCCAGCAGTCCCGGACAGAGAACCGGGGAGCTGTTTTTT.

Turning to this clone: One end of the junction is discordant with germline, which a read error may explain. The chain links TRBV4-1 to TRBJ2-5; 10 positions match TRBD1. Per the germline V gene, CDR1 is MGHRA and CDR2 is YSYEKL. This CDR3 is built from 16 residues. The CDR3 loop is CASTQGRGTGEETQYF. For the CDR3, the DNA is TGCGCCAGCACCCAAGGCCGGGGGACAGGGGAAGAGACCCAGTACTTC.

V and J are TRBV9 and TRBJ1-1; 10 bases map to TRBD1. Trimming removed 1 base from V and 4 bases from J; junction bases left unmatched: 1. Germline V CDR1 and CDR2: SGDLS, YYNGEE. The CDR3 is made up of 14 amino acids. Here the CDR3 DNA reads TGTGCCAGCAGCGTAAGGACAGGGGGCACTGAAGCTTTCTTT. Amino acids: CASSVRTGGTEAFF.

The chain recombines TRBV10-3 with TRBJ2-7, with 12 bases aligning to TRBD2. Germline V CDR1 and CDR2: ENHRY, SYGVKD. The CDR3 is 13 residues long. Trimming took 4 bases from V and 5 from J; bases not matched to a gene: 0. The CDR3: CAISGTSGNEQYF. CDR3 coding DNA: TGTGCCATCAGTGGGACTAGCGGGAACGAGCAGTACTTC.

The chain combines TRBV6-5 with TRBJ2-4; D possibly uses TRBD1 or TRBD2 (5 bases each). CDR3 length: 15 residues. Germline V gives CDR1 MNHEY, CDR2 SVGAGI. V lost 6 bases and J 5 bases, leaving 17 bases between the germline ends. The CDR3 reads CASSYKWDLQNIQYF. CDR3 DNA: TGTGCCAGCAGCTATAAATGGGACCTCCAAAACATTCAGTACTTC.

The V and J genes are TRBV5-1 and TRBJ1-6; D possibly corresponds to TRBD1 (5 bases). Germline V lookup: CDR1 SGHRS, CDR2 YFSETQ. V was trimmed by 4 bases and J by 11 bases, leaving 13 bases between them. CDR3 length: 13 residues. In DNA form, the CDR3 reads TGCGCCAGCAGCCCGGACACCTCTACACCCCTCCACTTT. Amino acids: CASSPDTSTPLHF. Complete variable domain (other parts from reference TRBV5-1 and TRBJ1-6): KAGVTQTPRYLIKTRGQQVTLSCSPISGHRSVSWYQQTPGQGLQFLFEYFSETQRNKGNFPGRFSGRQFSNSRSEMNVSTLELGDSALYLCASSPDTSTPLHFGNGTRLTVT.

This rearrangement joins TRBV7-3 to TRBJ2-1, with TRBD2 identical over 12 bases. The CDR3 runs to 20 residues. Trimming took 3 bases from V and 3 from J; bases not matched to a gene: 15. Looked up from germline, CDR1 is SGHTA and CDR2 is FQGTGA. The CDR3 DNA reads TGTGCCAGCAGCTTGAGAATGACTAGCGGGGGCCCTAGATTCTACAATGAGCAGTTCTTC. Protein product: CASSLRMTSGGPRFYNEQFF.